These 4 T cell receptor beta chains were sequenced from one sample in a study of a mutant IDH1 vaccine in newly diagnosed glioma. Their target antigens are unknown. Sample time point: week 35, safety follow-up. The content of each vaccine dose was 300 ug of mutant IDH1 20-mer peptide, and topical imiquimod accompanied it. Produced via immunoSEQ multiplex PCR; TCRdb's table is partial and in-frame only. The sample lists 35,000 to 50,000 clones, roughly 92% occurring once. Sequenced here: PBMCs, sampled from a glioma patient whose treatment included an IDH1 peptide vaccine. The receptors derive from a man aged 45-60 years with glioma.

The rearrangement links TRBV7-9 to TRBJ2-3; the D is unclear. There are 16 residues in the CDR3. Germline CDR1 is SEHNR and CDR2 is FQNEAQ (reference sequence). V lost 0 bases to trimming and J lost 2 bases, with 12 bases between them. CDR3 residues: CASSLARSTLTDTQYF. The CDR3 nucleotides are TGTGCCAGCAGCTTAGCGAGGTCTACGCTCACAGATACGCAGTATTTT.

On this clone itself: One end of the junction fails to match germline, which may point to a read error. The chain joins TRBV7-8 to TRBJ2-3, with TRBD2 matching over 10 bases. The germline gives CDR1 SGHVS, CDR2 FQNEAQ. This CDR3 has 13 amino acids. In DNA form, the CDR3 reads TGTGCGAGCAGCGGGAGGGGTGAAGATACGCAGTATTTT. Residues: CASSGRGEDTQYF.

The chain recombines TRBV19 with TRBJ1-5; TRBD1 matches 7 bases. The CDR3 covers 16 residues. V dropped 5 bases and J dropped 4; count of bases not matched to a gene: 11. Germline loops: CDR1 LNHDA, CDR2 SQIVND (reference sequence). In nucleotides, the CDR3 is TGTGCCAGTAGTCCACTTCTCCAGGGGGGGAATCAGCCCCAGCATTTT. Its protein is CASSPLLQGGNQPQHF.

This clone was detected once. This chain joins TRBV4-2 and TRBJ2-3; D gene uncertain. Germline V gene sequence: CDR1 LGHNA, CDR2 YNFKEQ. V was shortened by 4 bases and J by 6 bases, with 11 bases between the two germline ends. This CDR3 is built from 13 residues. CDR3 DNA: TGTGCCAGCAGCCGGTACGTTAGTGATACGCAGTATTTT. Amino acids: CASSRYVSDTQYF.